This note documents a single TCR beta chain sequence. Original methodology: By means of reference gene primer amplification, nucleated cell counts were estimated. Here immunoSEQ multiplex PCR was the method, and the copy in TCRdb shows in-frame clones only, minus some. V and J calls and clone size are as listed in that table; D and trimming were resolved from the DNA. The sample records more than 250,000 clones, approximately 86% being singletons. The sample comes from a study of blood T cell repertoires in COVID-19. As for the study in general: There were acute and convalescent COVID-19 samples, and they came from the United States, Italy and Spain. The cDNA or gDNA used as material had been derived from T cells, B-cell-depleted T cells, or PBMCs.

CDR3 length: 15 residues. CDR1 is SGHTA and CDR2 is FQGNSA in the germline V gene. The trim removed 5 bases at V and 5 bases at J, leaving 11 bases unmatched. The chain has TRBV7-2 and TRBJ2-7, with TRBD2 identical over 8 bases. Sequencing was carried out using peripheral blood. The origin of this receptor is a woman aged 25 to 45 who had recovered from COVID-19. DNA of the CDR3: TGTGCCAGCAGCCGCCCGGGACTAGGTGACGACGAGCAGTACTTC. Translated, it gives CASSRPGLGDDEQYF.